Described below is a single TCR beta chain sequence and its context. This entry comes from a study of blood T cell repertoires in COVID-19. Across the whole study: Collection of acute and convalescent COVID-19 samples took place in the United States, Italy and Spain. T cells, B-cell-depleted T cells, or PBMCs provided the cDNA or gDNA that served as material.

This CDR3 spans 15 amino acids. With 0 bases removed from V and 4 bases from J, the gap between germline ends came to 14 bases. Germline V gene lookup returns CDR1 SGHKS and CDR2 YYEKEE (reference sequence). Per the authors' pipeline: Amplified reference gene primers provided the basis for estimating nucleated cell counts. Profiling relied on immunoSEQ multiplex PCR, and the TCRdb table lists in-frame clones only, not all of them. For V, J and clone size, that table is used; D and trimming come from the DNA. The sample yields approximately 28,000 clones, over 70% seen once. This clonotype originated in a woman between 55 and 75 years old with acute or convalescent COVID-19. Specimen: peripheral blood. The chain employs TRBV5-5 and TRBJ2-7, with a weak D call TRBD1 (5 bases). The CDR3 here is CASSLATGVQYEQYF. CDR3 nucleotide sequence: TGTGCCAGCAGCTTGGCCACAGGAGTTCAATACGAGCAGTACTTC.